These 30 T cell receptor beta chains originate from one sample sequenced in a study of blood T cells in healthy people across ages. A sample-barcoded 5' primer and a J-beta primer mix were used in a second PCR of roughly 6 to 12 cycles. TCRdb reanalysed the 5' RACE reads using MiXCR and keeps one entry per CDR3 protein. Of over 950,000 distinct CDR3 sequences listed, approximately 38% were seen once; the top ten hold approximately 14%. The specimen sequenced was blood. These receptors were collected from a man between 18 and 29 years old in good health.

This chain connects TRBV29-1 to TRBJ1-2; 7 bases agree with TRBD1. The CDR3 is 14 amino acids. Germline V gene data show CDR1 as SQVTM and CDR2 as ANQGSEA. Losses at the gene ends were 7 bases for V and 4 bases for J; bases not matched to a gene: 12. The CDR3 nucleotides read TGCAGCGCTCAACCTGGACAGGTTGGCTATGGCTACACCTTC. Translating it yields CSAQPGQVGYGYTF.

The rearrangement uses TRBV12-3 or TRBV12-4 and TRBJ1-3, with D unresolved. The CDR3 runs to 12 residues. V lost 8 bases and J 7 bases, leaving 12 bases between the germline ends. The CDR3 nucleotides read TGTGCCAGCTGGAACATTGGGAACACCATATATTTT. Translating it yields CASWNIGNTIYF.

This clonotype has just a few counts. V and J are TRBV6-2 or TRBV6-3 and TRBJ2-7; a weak D match, TRBD2 (7 bases). The CDR3 totals 14 residues. The V end lost 4 bases, the J end lost 2 bases, and 12 bases lay between the germline ends. The V gene's germline CDR1 is MNHEY and CDR2 SVGEGT. This chain's CDR3 is CASSWGGHTYEQYF. CDR3 nucleotide sequence: TGTGCCAGCAGTTGGGGGGGCCATACCTACGAGCAGTACTTC.

This clonotype was counted between two and nine times. J is TRBJ2-1 and V is TRBV2; TRBD2 might be the D (7 bases). CDR1 is SNHLY, CDR2 FYNNEI, per germline. The CDR3 is made up of 15 amino acids. Deletions cut 8 bases from V and 3 bases from J, with 17 bases between. CDR3 sequence reads: CASGSSGGGYNEQFF. CDR3 sequence (DNA): TGTGCCAGCGGATCTTCGGGGGGCGGCTACAATGAGCAGTTCTTC.

Points on this clonotype: At one of its ends the junction is not consistent with the germline gene, which may arise from a read error. This rearrangement joins TRBV9 to TRBJ2-7; possibly TRBD2 for D (6 bases). Germline CDR1 is SGDLS and CDR2 is YYNGEE. The CDR3 has 15 amino acids. In nucleotides, the CDR3 is TGTGCCAACAGCGCCGGGACTGAAGTCCCGGGCGAGCAGTACTTC. This sequence encodes CANSAGTEVPGEQYF. The full variable domain, in which reference TRBV9 and TRBJ2-7 provide the parts outside the CDR3, is DSGVTQTPKHLITATGQRVTLRCSPRSGDLSVYWYQQSLDQGLQFLIQYYNGEERAKGNILERFSAQQFPDLHSELNLSSLELGDSALYFCANSAGTEVPGEQYFGPGTRLTVT.

This rearrangement joins TRBV6-2 or TRBV6-3 to TRBJ1-1, with a tentative D call TRBD1 (6 bases). V was trimmed by 7 bases and J by 1 base, leaving 19 bases between them. The CDR3 loop spans 16 amino acids. The germline V gene has CDR1 MNHEY and CDR2 SVGEGT. The CDR3 loop is CASNLGETGANTEAFF. Here the CDR3 DNA reads TGTGCCAGCAATCTCGGGGAGACAGGAGCGAACACTGAAGCTTTCTTT.

Many counts were recorded for this clonotype. Here the CDR3 DNA reads TGTGCCAGCAGTCCCGGTGGTAATCAGCCCCAGCATTTT. Translated: CASSPGGNQPQHF. This chain links TRBV27 with TRBJ1-5, with unresolved D. The CDR3 has 13 residues. V was trimmed by 5 bases and J by 4 bases, leaving 9 bases between them. Per germline, CDR1 MNHEY and CDR2 SMNVEV (reference sequence).

The V call is TRBV20-1, the J call TRBJ1-2; possibly TRBD1 for D (6 bases). Trimming removed 4 bases at V and 3 bases at J, with 15 bases between. The CDR3 loop spans 14 amino acids. Per the germline V gene, CDR1 is DFQATT and CDR2 is SNEGSKA (reference sequence). The CDR3 bases are TGCAGTGCTACCTACAGGGTAGGCGACTATGGCTACACCTTC. Its protein product is CSATYRVGDYGYTF.

In this sample, this clonotype turned up many times. DNA of the CDR3: TGCGCCAGCAGCTTGGATCGGGGGCGAGGAGTGTTGGCCAAAAACATTCAGTACTTC. Protein sequence: CASSLDRGRGVLAKNIQYF. The J gene is TRBJ2-4, the V gene TRBV5-1; the D call may be TRBD1 or TRBD2 (6 bases each). Germline V CDR1 and CDR2: SGHRS, YFSETQ. The CDR3 sequence is 19 residues long. V lost 0 bases and J lost 1, with 20 bases in between.

This clonotype was counted a few times. The chain combines TRBV29-1 with TRBJ1-4, with 7 bases identical to TRBD1. Trimming took 8 bases from V and 0 from J; bases not matched to a gene: 9. CDR1 SQVTM and CDR2 ANQGSEA come from the germline V gene. This CDR3 comprises 15 residues. This CDR3 reads CSLQGGPATNEKLFF. Here the CDR3 DNA reads TGCAGCCTTCAGGGGGGGCCGGCAACTAATGAAAAACTGTTTTTT. Variable domain in full (rest from reference TRBV29-1 and TRBJ1-4): SAVISQKPSRDICQRGTSLTIQCQVDSQVTMMFWYRQQPGQSLTLIATANQGSEATYESGFVIDKFPISRPNLTFSTLTVSNMSPEDSSIYLCSLQGGPATNEKLFFGSGTQLSVL.

This clonotype was seen a handful of times. J is TRBJ2-3 and V is TRBV29-1; tentative D call: TRBD2 (5 bases). Deletions cut 7 bases from V and 3 bases from J, with 17 bases between. Germline V gene data show CDR1 as SQVTM and CDR2 as ANQGSEA. CDR3 length: 14 amino acids. CDR3 DNA: TGCAGCGGAAAAGCGGCGATGAAAACAGATACGCAGTATTTT. Protein product: CSGKAAMKTDTQYF.

The V and J genes are TRBV6-1 and TRBJ2-3; 7 bases fit TRBD2. Germline V lookup: CDR1 MNHNS, CDR2 SASEGT. The CDR3 runs to 14 residues. J lost 3 bases, V lost 2 bases, and 2 bases had no gene match. CDR3 region: CASSEYGGTDTQYF. Written as DNA, the CDR3 is TGTGCCAGCAGTGAATACGGGGGGACAGATACGCAGTATTTT.

The V and J genes are TRBV4-3 and TRBJ1-2, with TRBD1 matching 7 bases. Per the germline V gene, CDR1 is LGHNA and CDR2 is YSLEER. The CDR3 has 15 amino acids. J was trimmed by 8 bases and V by 1 base; bases with no gene match: 10. CDR3 region: CASSQVTTGYGGYTF. In nucleotides, the CDR3 is TGCGCCAGCAGCCAAGTAACGACAGGGTATGGGGGCTACACCTTC.

This clonotype was detected only a few times. The chain joins TRBV12-3 or TRBV12-4 to TRBJ1-2; D gene ambiguous. The CDR3 sequence is 14 residues long. V was shortened by 2 bases and J by 4 bases, with 11 bases between the two germline ends. The DNA for the CDR3 is TGTGCCAGCAGTTTACGCGCGGACTCCTATGGCTACACCTTC. Amino acids: CASSLRADSYGYTF.

The rearrangement uses TRBV20-1 and TRBJ1-1; a possible D gene is TRBD1 (5 bases). V was trimmed by 3 bases and J by 3 bases, leaving 11 bases between them. This CDR3 is 13 amino acids long. The germline V gene encodes CDR1 DFQATT and CDR2 SNEGSKA (reference sequence). The DNA of the CDR3 is TGCAGTGCTAGTCGAGGGGAAGACACTGAAGCTTTCTTT. Translation: CSASRGEDTEAFF.

This clonotype was seen a handful of times. V gene TRBV6-1 combines with J gene TRBJ2-7, with 7 bases identical to TRBD1. This CDR3 has 15 residues. Germline-derived CDR1 and CDR2 are MNHNS and SASEGT. Trimming took 8 bases from V and 7 from J; bases not matched to a gene: 17. The CDR3 loop reads CASSEETGSYNEQYF. Written as DNA, the CDR3 is TGTGCCAGCTCGGAAGAGACAGGGAGCTACAATGAGCAGTACTTC.

This clonotype turned up a few times. The CDR3 coding sequence is TGTGCCTGGAGGGCCACTATTACCTATGGCTACACCTTC. It specifies CAWRATITYGYTF. This chain connects TRBV30 to TRBJ1-2; D is uncertain. The V gene lost 3 bases and the J gene lost 4 bases, with 12 bases spanning the gap. This CDR3 contains 13 residues. Germline CDR1 and CDR2: GTSNPN and SVGIG (reference sequence). Full variable domain (outside the CDR3, taken from reference TRBV30 and TRBJ1-2): SQTIHQWPATLVQPVGSPLSLECTVEGTSNPNLYWYRQAAGRGLQLLFYSVGIGQISSEVPQNLSASRPQDRQFILSSKKLLLSDSGFYLCAWRATITYGYTFGSGTRLTVV.

The V gene is TRBV6-2 or TRBV6-3, the J gene TRBJ2-1, with D possibly being TRBD1 or TRBD2 (5 bases each). The CDR3 extends over 15 amino acids. Trimming shortened V by 7 bases and J by 4 bases, and 17 bases separated the two germline ends. The V gene's germline CDR1 is MNHEY and CDR2 SVGEGT. This CDR3 reads CASTPGGALYNEQFF. For the CDR3, the DNA is TGTGCCAGCACCCCTGGGGGTGCTTTGTACAATGAGCAGTTCTTC.

This clonotype was seen a few times. This rearrangement joins TRBV20-1 to TRBJ1-2; TRBD1 is a possible D gene (6 bases). The CDR3 has 15 amino acids. In germline, CDR1 is DFQATT, CDR2 SNEGSKA (reference sequence). V was clipped by 5 bases and J by 5 bases, with 21 bases between them. Written as DNA, the CDR3 is TGCAGTGCTGTACCCTCAGGGGCGCCCGGTTATGGCTACACCTTC. It encodes CSAVPSGAPGYGYTF.

In regard to this clonotype: A read error is possible here, since a much larger clone lies one base away. The chain has TRBV4-3 and TRBJ2-3, with D possibly TRBD2 on 5 matching bases. The CDR3 sequence is 16 residues long. Germline V gene sequence: CDR1 LGHNA, CDR2 YSLEER. In nucleotides, the CDR3 is TGCGCCAGCAGCCAAGGCATTAGCGCGGTCACAGAGACGCAGTATTTT. As protein: CASSQGISAVTETQYF.

The CDR3 region has the DNA TGTGCCAGCAGCCAAGGTAGCAGCGCAGGTGGGGCTTTCTTT. Protein sequence: CASSQGSSAGGAFF. The chain combines TRBV14 with TRBJ1-1, with unresolved D. CDR1 SGHDN and CDR2 FVKESK come from the germline V gene. Between the trimmed V and J ends, which lost 1 base and 11 bases, there was a span of 17 bases. This CDR3 has 14 amino acids. Looking up the rest from reference TRBV14 and TRBJ1-1 gives the full variable domain: EAGVTQFPSHSVIEKGQTVTLRCDPISGHDNLYWYRRVMGKEIKFLLHFVKESKQDESGMPNNRFLAERTGGTYSTLKVQPAELEDSGVYFCASSQGSSAGGAFFGQGTRLTVV.

In its sample, this clonotype was seen a few times. This chain links TRBV12-3 or TRBV12-4 with TRBJ1-2; TRBD1 is a possible D gene (6 bases). V was clipped by 5 bases and J by 3 bases, with 10 bases between them. The CDR3 has 13 amino acids. CDR3 coding DNA: TGTGCCAGCAGTGGGGGCGAGGACTATGGCTACACCTTC. Its translation is CASSGGEDYGYTF.

This sequence joins TRBV29-1 and TRBJ2-1; 10 nucleotides match TRBD2. Germline assignment: CDR1 SQVTM and CDR2 ANQGSEA. Unmatched junction bases numbered 5, after V lost 6 bases and J lost 3 bases. There are 14 residues in the CDR3. As DNA, the CDR3 is TGCAGCGTCCTACTAGCGGGGAACTACAATGAGCAGTTCTTC. Its translation is CSVLLAGNYNEQFF.

The rearrangement joins TRBV3-1 to TRBJ2-3; D not resolved. Trimming took off 5 bases at V and 0 bases at J, with 15 bases between the two ends. Germline V gene sequence: CDR1 LGHDT, CDR2 YNNKEL (reference sequence). This CDR3 is 16 amino acids long. The CDR3 loop reads CASSKVLGSSTDTQYF. The CDR3 DNA sequence: TGTGCCAGCAGCAAAGTCCTAGGTTCGAGCACAGATACGCAGTATTTT.

V is TRBV6-1 and J is TRBJ1-4; D is ambiguous. Per the germline V gene, CDR1 is MNHNS and CDR2 is SASEGT. V was trimmed by 7 bases and J by 3 bases, leaving 9 bases between them. The CDR3 length is 13 residues. CDR3 coding DNA: TGTGCCAGCACCTTGACGGCTAATGAAAAACTGTTTTTT. Translating gives CASTLTANEKLFF.

The chain joins TRBV19 to TRBJ1-6; D is ambiguous. Germline CDR1 and CDR2: LNHDA and SQIVND (reference sequence). The CDR3 is 13 residues long. Trimming took off 0 bases at V and 5 bases at J, with 2 bases between the two ends. The DNA of the CDR3 is TGTGCCAGTAGTATAGAGGATAATTCACCCCTCCACTTT. Residues: CASSIEDNSPLHF. The full variable domain, its missing parts supplied by reference TRBV19 and TRBJ1-6, is DGGITQSPKYLFRKEGQNVTLSCEQNLNHDAMYWYRQDPGQGLRLIYYSQIVNDFQKGDIAEGYSVSREKKESFPLTVTSAQKNPTAFYLCASSIEDNSPLHFGNGTRLTVT.

The V call is TRBV25-1, the J call TRBJ1-4; D is unclear. Trimming pared 3 bases from V and 4 bases from J, leaving 9 bases between. The V gene's germline CDR1 is MGHDK and CDR2 SYGVNS. The CDR3 is 14 residues long. For the CDR3, the DNA is TGTGCCAGCAGTGACCGGACGGGTAATGAAAAACTGTTTTTT. The encoded protein is CASSDRTGNEKLFF.

This clonotype has only a few counts. The chain combines TRBV20-1 with TRBJ2-7, with TRBD1 matching 8 bases. Per the germline V gene, CDR1 is DFQATT and CDR2 is SNEGSKA (reference sequence). The ends lost 5 bases at V and 3 bases at J; junction bases unmatched: 6. The CDR3 totals 13 residues. This CDR3 is CSAVGTGVYEQYF. The DNA of the CDR3 is TGCAGTGCTGTTGGGACAGGAGTCTACGAGCAGTACTTC.

This clonotype was counted only a few times. The rearrangement joins TRBV25-1 to TRBJ1-1; 10 nucleotides agree with TRBD1. Germline V gene data show CDR1 as MGHDK and CDR2 as SYGVNS. This CDR3 has 16 residues. The ends lost 6 bases at V and 1 base at J; junction bases unmatched: 8. The CDR3 sequence: CASRDPTGGSNTEAFF. The DNA of the CDR3 is TGTGCCAGCAGGGACCCGACAGGGGGCTCGAACACTGAAGCTTTCTTT.

The V and J genes are TRBV6-5 and TRBJ1-6, with 8 bases that match TRBD1. V was clipped by 5 bases and J by 7 bases; unmatched bases: 4. Germline CDR1 MNHEY, CDR2 SVGAGI. The CDR3 has 14 amino acids. The CDR3 loop is CASSTQGGNSPLHF. The CDR3 nucleotides read TGTGCCAGCAGTACACAGGGGGGGAATTCACCCCTCCACTTT.